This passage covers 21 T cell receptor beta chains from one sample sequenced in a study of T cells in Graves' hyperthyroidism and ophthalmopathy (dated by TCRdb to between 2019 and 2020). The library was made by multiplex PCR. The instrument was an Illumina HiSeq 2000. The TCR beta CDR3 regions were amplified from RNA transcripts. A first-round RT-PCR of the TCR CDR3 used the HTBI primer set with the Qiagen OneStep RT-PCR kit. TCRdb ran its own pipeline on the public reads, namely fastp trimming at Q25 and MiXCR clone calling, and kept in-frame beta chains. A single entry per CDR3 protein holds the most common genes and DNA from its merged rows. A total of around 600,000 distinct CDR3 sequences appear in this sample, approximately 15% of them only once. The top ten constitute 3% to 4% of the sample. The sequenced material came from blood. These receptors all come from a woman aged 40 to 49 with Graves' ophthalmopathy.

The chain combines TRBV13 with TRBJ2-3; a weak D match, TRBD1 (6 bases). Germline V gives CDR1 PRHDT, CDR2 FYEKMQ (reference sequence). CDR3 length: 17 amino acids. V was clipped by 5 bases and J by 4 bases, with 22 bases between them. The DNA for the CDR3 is TGTGCCAGCAGCCTACACCCGAATTTCTGGGGGCCAGATACGCAGTATTTT. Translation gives CASSLHPNFWGPDTQYF.

The CDR3 DNA follows: TGTGCCAGCAGCTTCGGCTTCGGGACAGGGAACACAGATACGCAGTATTTT. This sequence encodes CASSFGFGTGNTDTQYF. V and J are TRBV7-9 and TRBJ2-3; TRBD1 agrees at 9 bases. V was pared by 3 bases and J by 2 bases, with 9 bases of the junction left unmatched. Germline CDR1 reads SEHNR; CDR2 reads FQNEAQ (reference sequence). The CDR3 consists of 17 residues.

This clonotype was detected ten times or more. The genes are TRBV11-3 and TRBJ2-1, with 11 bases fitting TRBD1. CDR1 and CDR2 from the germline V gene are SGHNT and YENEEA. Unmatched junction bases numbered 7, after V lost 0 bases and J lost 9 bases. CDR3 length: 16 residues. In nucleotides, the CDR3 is TGTGCCAGCAGCTTAGAGCCCGGGACAGGGGGTCTTGAGCAGTTCTTC. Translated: CASSLEPGTGGLEQFF.

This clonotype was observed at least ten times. CDR3 in amino acids: CSARDWRLAAQETQYF. In DNA form, the CDR3 reads TGCAGTGCTAGAGATTGGAGGCTAGCGGCTCAAGAGACCCAGTACTTC. J is TRBJ2-5 and V is TRBV20-1; 7 bases align to TRBD2. Trimming cost V 0 bases and J 2 bases; bases outside gene matches: 9. The CDR3 extends over 16 amino acids. In germline, CDR1 is DFQATT, CDR2 SNEGSKA (reference sequence).

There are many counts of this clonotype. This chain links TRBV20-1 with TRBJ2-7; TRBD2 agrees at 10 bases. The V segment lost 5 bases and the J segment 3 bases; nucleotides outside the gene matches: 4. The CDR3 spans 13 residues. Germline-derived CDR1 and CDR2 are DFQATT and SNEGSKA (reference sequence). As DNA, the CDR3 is TGCAGTGCTCCATCTAGCGGGAGCTACGAGCAGTACTTC. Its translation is CSAPSSGSYEQYF.

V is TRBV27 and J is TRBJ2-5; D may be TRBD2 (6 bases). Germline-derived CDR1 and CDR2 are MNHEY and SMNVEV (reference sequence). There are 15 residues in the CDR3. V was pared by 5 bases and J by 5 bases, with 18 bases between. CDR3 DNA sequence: TGTGCCAGCAGTCCAGTAGCAGCTGGGGGGGAGACCCAGTACTTC. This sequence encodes CASSPVAAGGETQYF.

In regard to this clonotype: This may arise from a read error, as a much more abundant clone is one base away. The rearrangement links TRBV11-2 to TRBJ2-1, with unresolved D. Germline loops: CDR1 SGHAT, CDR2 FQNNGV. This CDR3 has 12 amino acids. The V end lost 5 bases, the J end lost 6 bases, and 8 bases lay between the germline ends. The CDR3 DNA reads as TGTGCCAGCAGCAACTCTAGCAATGAGCAGTTCTTC. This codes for CASSNSSNEQFF. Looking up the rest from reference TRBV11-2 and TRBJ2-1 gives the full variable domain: EAGVAQSPRYKIIEKRQSVAFWCNPISGHATLYWYQQILGQGPKLLIQFQNNGVVDDSQLPKDRFSAERLKGVDSTLKIQPAKLEDSAVYLCASSNSSNEQFFGPGTRLTVL.

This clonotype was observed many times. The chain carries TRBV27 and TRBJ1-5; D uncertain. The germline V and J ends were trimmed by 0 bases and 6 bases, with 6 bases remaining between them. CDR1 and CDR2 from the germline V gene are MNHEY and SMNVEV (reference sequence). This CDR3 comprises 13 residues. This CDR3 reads CASSLSSLQPQHF. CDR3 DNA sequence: TGTGCCAGCAGTTTATCGTCACTTCAGCCCCAGCATTTT.

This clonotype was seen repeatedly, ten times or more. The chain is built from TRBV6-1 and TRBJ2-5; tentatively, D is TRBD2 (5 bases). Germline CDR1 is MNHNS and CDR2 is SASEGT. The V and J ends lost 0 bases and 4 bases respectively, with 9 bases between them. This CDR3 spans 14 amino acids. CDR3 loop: CASSEALAGETQYF. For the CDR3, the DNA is TGTGCCAGCAGTGAAGCCCTAGCTGGAGAGACCCAGTACTTC.

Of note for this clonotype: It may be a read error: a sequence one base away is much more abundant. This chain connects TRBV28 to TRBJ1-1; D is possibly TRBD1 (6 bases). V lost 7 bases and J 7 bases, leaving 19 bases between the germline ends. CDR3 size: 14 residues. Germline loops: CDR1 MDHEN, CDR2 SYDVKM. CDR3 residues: CASTSFRGYIEAFF. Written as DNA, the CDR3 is TGTGCCAGCACCTCTTTTAGGGGGTACATTGAAGCTTTCTTT.

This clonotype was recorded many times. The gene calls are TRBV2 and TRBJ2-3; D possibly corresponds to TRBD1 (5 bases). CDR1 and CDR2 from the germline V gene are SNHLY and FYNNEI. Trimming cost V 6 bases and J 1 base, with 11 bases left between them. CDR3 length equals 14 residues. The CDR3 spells CASRIQVGTDTQYF. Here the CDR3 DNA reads TGTGCCAGCAGGATACAGGTGGGCACAGATACGCAGTATTTT.

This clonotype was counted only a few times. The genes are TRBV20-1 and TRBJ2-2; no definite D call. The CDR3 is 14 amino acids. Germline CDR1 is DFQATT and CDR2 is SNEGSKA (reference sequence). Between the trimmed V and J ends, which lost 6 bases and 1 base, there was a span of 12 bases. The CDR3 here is CSALADGNTGELFF. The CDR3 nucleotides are TGCAGTGCGCTGGCCGACGGGAACACCGGGGAGCTGTTTTTT.

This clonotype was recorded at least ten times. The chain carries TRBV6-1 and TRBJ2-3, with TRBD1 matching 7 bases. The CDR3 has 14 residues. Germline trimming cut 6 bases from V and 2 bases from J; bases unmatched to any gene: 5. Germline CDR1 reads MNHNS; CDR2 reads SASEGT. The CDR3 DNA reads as TGTGCCAGCAGGCTAGGGGGCCACACAGATACGCAGTATTTT. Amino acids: CASRLGGHTDTQYF.

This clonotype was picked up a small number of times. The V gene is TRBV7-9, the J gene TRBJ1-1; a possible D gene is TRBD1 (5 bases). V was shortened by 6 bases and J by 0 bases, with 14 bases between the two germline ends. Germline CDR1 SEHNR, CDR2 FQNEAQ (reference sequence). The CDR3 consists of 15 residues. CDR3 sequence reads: CASRLTGAMNTEAFF. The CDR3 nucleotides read TGTGCCAGCAGGCTAACAGGCGCCATGAACACTGAAGCTTTCTTT.

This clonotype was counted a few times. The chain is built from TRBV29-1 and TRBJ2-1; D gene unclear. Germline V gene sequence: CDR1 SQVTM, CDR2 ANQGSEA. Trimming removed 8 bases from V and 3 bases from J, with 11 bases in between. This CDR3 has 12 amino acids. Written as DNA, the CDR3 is TGCAGCTACGCAGCAGTCTACAATGAGCAGTTCTTC. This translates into CSYAAVYNEQFF.

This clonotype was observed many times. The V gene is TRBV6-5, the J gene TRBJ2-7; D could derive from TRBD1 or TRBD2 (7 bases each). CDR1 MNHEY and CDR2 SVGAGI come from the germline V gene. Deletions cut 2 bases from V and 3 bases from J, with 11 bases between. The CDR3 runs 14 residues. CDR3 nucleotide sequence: TGTGCCAGCAGTTACAGCGGGACAGACTACGAGCAGTACTTC. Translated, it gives CASSYSGTDYEQYF.

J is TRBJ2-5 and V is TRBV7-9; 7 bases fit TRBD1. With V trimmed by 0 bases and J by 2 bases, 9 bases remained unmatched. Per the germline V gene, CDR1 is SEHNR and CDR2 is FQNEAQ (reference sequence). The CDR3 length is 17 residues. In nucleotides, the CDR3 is TGTGCCAGCAGCTTAGCCAGACAGGGTGGATGGCAAGAGACCCAGTACTTC. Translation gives CASSLARQGGWQETQYF.

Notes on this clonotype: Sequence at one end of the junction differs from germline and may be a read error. The CDR3 region is CASSETDTIYTGELFF. Written as DNA, the CDR3 is TGTGCCAGCAGTGAGACAGATACGATTTACACCGGGGAGCTGTTTTTT. V and J are TRBV10-1 and TRBJ2-2; a weak D match, TRBD1 (5 bases). Germline CDR1 is WNHNN and CDR2 is SYGVQD (reference sequence). The CDR3 length is 16 residues.

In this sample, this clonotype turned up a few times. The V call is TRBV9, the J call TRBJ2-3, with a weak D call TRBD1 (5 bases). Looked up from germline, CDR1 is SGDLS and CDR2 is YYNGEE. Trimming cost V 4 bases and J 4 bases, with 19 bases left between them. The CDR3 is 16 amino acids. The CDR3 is CASSPKGLEGADTQYF. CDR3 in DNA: TGTGCCAGCAGCCCGAAGGGGCTGGAAGGAGCAGATACGCAGTATTTT.

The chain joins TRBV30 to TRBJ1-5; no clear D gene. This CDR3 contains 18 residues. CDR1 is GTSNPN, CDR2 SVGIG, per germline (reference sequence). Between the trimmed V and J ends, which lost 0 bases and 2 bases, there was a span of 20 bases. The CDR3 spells CAWSVRGVGRPRNQPQHF. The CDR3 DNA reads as TGTGCCTGGAGTGTACGAGGCGTGGGCCGCCCACGCAATCAGCCCCAGCATTTT.

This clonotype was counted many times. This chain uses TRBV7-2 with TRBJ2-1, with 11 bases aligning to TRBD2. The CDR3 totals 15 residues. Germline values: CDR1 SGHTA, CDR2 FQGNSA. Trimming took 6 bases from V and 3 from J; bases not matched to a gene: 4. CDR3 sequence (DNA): TGTGCCAGCAGGGTAGCGGGGGGGATCTACAATGAGCAGTTCTTC. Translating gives CASRVAGGIYNEQFF. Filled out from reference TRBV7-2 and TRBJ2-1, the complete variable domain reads GAGVSQSPSNKVTEKGKDVELRCDPISGHTALYWYRQSLGQGLEFLIYFQGNSAPDKSGLPSDRFSAERTGGSVSTLTIQRTQQEDSAVYLCASRVAGGIYNEQFFGPGTRLTVL.